This T cell receptor beta chain was sequenced for a study of shared clonotypes between healthy human individuals. The wider study: Every donor yielded three CD4 naive, three CD4 memory, two CD8 naive and one CD8 memory plate. Study-wide results and caveats: It was anticipated that sequencing depth would influence how many clonotypes donors shared.

Worth noting for this clone: Its antigen is currently unknown.

The study separated CD4+ cells into CD45RA+ naive and CD45RA-negative memory subsets. Libraries were prepared by immunoSEQ multiplex PCR; TCRdb keeps only in-frame clonotypes and omits some of them. This table has around 980,000 clones, 75% to 80% appearing once. Germline V CDR1 and CDR2: SGHTA, FQGTGA. This CDR3 is built from 13 residues. V was cut by 2 bases and J by 8 bases, with 12 bases left in between. The chain joins TRBV7-3 to TRBJ1-1; tentative D call: TRBD1 (5 bases). Sequencing used memory CD4+ T cells from PBMCs. As to subset: CD45RA-negative fraction. This clonotype originated in a man between 18 and 35 years old in good health. Some clones in this sample may be carry-over from other donors' samples. DNA of the CDR3: TGTGCCAGCAGCTTAGACAGAATAACGGAAGCTTTCTTT. This sequence encodes CASSLDRITEAFF. Combining the CDR3 with reference TRBV7-3 and TRBJ1-1 gives the whole variable domain GAGVSQTPSNKVTEKGKYVELRCDPISGHTALYWYRQSLGQGPEFLIYFQGTGAADDSGLPNDRFFAVRPEGSVSTLKIQRTERGDSAVYLCASSLDRITEAFFGQGTRLTVV.